This T cell receptor (beta chain) was found in a study of blood T cell repertoires in COVID-19. Repertoires were generated with immunoSEQ multiplex PCR, while TCRdb's copy carries only in-frame clones and drops some. The data show around 20,000 clones, approximately 91% seen once. Losses at the gene ends were 0 bases for V and 7 bases for J; bases not matched to a gene: 12. Germline assignment: CDR1 SGHNT and CDR2 YENEEA. The CDR3 contains 17 residues. The chain combines TRBV11-3 with TRBJ2-1, with 7 bases fitting TRBD2. Sequenced: peripheral blood. The receptor comes from a man in his forties with active COVID-19. The CDR3 DNA reads TGTGCCAGCAGCTTAGAGCCCCGCGGGAGTTCTGTGAATGAGCAGTTCTTC. It specifies CASSLEPRGSSVNEQFF.